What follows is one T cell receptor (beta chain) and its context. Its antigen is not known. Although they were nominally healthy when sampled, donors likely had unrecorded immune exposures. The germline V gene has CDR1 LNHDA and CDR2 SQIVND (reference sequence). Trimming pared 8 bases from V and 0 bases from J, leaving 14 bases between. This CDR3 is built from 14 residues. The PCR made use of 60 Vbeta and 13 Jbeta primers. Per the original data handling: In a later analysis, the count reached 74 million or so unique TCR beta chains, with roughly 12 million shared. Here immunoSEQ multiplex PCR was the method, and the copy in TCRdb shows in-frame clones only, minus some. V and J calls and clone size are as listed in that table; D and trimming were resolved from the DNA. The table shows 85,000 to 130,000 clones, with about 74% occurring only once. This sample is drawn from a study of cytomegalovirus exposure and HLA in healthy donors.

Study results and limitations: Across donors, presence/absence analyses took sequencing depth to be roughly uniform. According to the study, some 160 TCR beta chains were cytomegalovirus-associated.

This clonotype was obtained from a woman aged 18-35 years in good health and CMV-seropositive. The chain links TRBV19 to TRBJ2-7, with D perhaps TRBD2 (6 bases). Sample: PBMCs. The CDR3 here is CASAPGLNSYEQYF. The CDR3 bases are TGTGCCAGTGCACCGGGACTCAACTCCTACGAGCAGTACTTC.